This T cell receptor beta chain was recovered during a study of identical twins. General study points: Monozygotic twin pairs showed more out-of-frame TCR alpha sharing than models estimated. Cross-sectional statistics underpinned the conclusions; the same donors were not followed. Excess low generation probability was seen in twin-shared out-of-frame alpha sequences.

TCRdb reanalysed the 5' RACE reads using MiXCR and keeps one entry per CDR3 protein. The table shows about 260,000 distinct CDR3 sequences, with 5.5% to 7% occurring only once. In this sample, this clonotype turned up many times. As yet, its antigen is unknown. The CDR3 is made up of 10 amino acids. V lost 10 bases and J 8 bases, leaving 11 bases between the germline ends. CDR1 MDHEN and CDR2 SYDVKM come from the germline V gene. These data are also associated with another study on yellow fever vaccine responses in identical twins. Turning to that study: It has been reported that, in twins, the vaccine T cell response seemed partly convergent and partly personalized.

The TCR sequence derives from a woman aged 18 to 35 in good health. The chain employs TRBV28 and TRBJ1-2; D not certain. Sequenced input: memory (CD45RO+) T cells sorted from blood. CDR3 nucleotide sequence: TGTGCCACCGTCGATGGGGGCTACACCTTC. Its translation: CATVDGGYTF.